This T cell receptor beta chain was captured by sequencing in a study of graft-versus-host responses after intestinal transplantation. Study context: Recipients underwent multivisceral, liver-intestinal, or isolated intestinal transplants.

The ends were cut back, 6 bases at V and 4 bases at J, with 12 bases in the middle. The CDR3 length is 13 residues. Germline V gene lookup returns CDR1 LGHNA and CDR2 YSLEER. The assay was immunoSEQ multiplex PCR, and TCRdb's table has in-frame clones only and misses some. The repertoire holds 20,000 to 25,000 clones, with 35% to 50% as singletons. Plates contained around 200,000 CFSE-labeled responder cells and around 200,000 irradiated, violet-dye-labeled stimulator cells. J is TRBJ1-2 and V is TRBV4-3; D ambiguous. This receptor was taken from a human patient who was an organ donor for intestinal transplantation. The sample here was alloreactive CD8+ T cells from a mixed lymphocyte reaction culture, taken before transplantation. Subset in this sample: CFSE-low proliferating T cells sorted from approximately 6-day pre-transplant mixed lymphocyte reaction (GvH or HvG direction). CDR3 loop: CASRPDGIYGYTF. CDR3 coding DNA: TGCGCCAGCAGGCCGGACGGAATCTATGGCTACACCTTC.